The 17 T cell receptor beta chains reported below all come from one sample, sequenced in a study of low-dose radiotherapy and immunotherapy resistance in tumors. First-strand cDNA used TRAV- and TRBV-specific primers, covering alpha and beta chains. The authors amplified TCRs for around 20 PCR cycles with a constant-region primer and a V-primer adapter. Via MiXCR, TCRdb re-called the reads, giving one row per CDR3 protein. The sample has about 15,000 distinct CDR3 sequences; 40% to 60% are singletons. The receptor source for this set is a human donor with advanced metastatic prostate, ovarian, gallbladder or colorectal cancer (not recorded which). This table probably holds off-target reads from a library built for another chain.

The chain employs TRBV29-1 and TRBJ2-1; D might be TRBD2 (6 bases). V was shortened by 4 bases and J by 2 bases, with 12 bases between the two germline ends. CDR1 and CDR2 from the germline V gene are SQVTM and ANQGSEA. The CDR3 consists of 14 residues. As DNA, the CDR3 is TGCAGCGTTGTTGGAGGGCCTCCCTACAATGAGCAGTTCTTC. Translating it yields CSVVGGPPYNEQFF.

This chain connects TRBV27 to TRBJ2-1, with D hard to call. Germline CDR1 is MNHEY and CDR2 is SMNVEV (reference sequence). V dropped 2 bases and J dropped 12 bases, with 14 bases sitting between them. This CDR3 is 13 amino acids long. CDR3 loop: CASSLEPLQRQFF. CDR3 DNA: TGTGCCAGCAGTTTAGAGCCCCTTCAAAGGCAGTTCTTC.

The gene calls are TRBV12-3 or TRBV12-4 and TRBJ1-2, with D possibly matching TRBD1 (5 bases). The CDR3 is 13 amino acids. Deletions cut 6 bases from V and 7 bases from J, with 15 bases between. The DNA of the CDR3 is TGTGCCAGCAGGCTCAGGGTTTGGGGTGGCTACACCTTC. Translation: CASRLRVWGGYTF.

This clonotype came up once. The V call is TRBV5-5, the J call TRBJ2-3; D unclear. From germline, CDR1 is SGHKS and CDR2 YYEKEE (reference sequence). V was pared by 0 bases and J by 2 bases, with 7 bases between. This CDR3 contains 14 residues. The CDR3 bases are TGTGCCAGCAGCTTGGAACTGAACACAGATACGCAGTATTTT. Amino acid sequence: CASSLELNTDTQYF.

This clonotype was seen only a few times. This chain joins TRBV2 and TRBJ2-3; 12 bases agree with TRBD2. Trimming took 9 bases from V and 1 from J; bases not matched to a gene: 5. The CDR3 has 15 residues. Germline CDR1 is SNHLY and CDR2 is FYNNEI. Here the CDR3 reads CARQLAGGRTDTQYF. CDR3 nucleotide sequence: TGTGCCAGGCAACTAGCGGGGGGCCGCACAGATACGCAGTATTTT.

The chain carries TRBV6-5 and TRBJ2-7, with TRBD2 matching 7 bases. CDR3 length: 15 amino acids. The ends lost 6 bases at V and 5 bases at J; junction bases unmatched: 13. CDR1 is MNHEY and CDR2 is SVGAGI in the germline V gene. The CDR3 spells CASRFTGEGVHEQYF. The CDR3 coding sequence is TGTGCCAGCAGATTCACCGGGGAGGGCGTCCACGAGCAGTACTTC.

The J gene is TRBJ1-1, the V gene TRBV5-1, with 9 bases matching TRBD1. The junction had 4 bases not matched to a gene; V was cut back by 3 bases and J by 4 bases. The length of the CDR3 is 14 residues. The germline CDR1 and CDR2 sequences are SGHRS and YFSETQ. The CDR3 nucleotides read TGCGCCAGCAGCTGCAGACAGGGGGGCACTGAAGCTTTCTTT. Translation gives CASSCRQGGTEAFF.

J is TRBJ1-2 and V is TRBV6-4; possibly TRBD1 for D (6 bases). Per germline, CDR1 MRHNA and CDR2 SNTAGT. Trimming removed 0 bases at V and 5 bases at J, with 7 bases between. This CDR3 comprises 13 residues. CDR3 bases: TGTGCCAGCAGTGACTCGGGACAATATGGCTACACCTTC. Translating it yields CASSDSGQYGYTF.

This clonotype was detected only a few times. The chain has TRBV29-1 and TRBJ2-6, with unresolved D. Deletions cut 1 base from V and 10 bases from J, with 5 bases between. The CDR3 runs to 11 residues. CDR1 and CDR2 (germline): SQVTM, ANQGSEA. CDR3 region: CSVEAVNVLTF. CDR3 bases: TGCAGCGTTGAAGCCGTGAACGTCCTGACTTTC. Drawing the rest from reference TRBV29-1 and TRBJ2-6, the complete variable domain is SAVISQKPSRDICQRGTSLTIQCQVDSQVTMMFWYRQQPGQSLTLIATANQGSEATYESGFVIDKFPISRPNLTFSTLTVSNMSPEDSSIYLCSVEAVNVLTFGAGSRLTVL.

The chain carries TRBV11-2 and TRBJ1-1; no definite D call. CDR1 and CDR2 from the germline V gene are SGHAT and FQNNGV. The CDR3 is made up of 13 amino acids. V was trimmed by 2 bases and J by 1 base, leaving 5 bases between them. DNA for the CDR3: TGTGCCAGCAGCTTAATGTCGAACACTGAAGCTTTCTTT. Translating it yields CASSLMSNTEAFF.

This clonotype was counted only a few times. This sequence joins TRBV7-9 and TRBJ2-2; 10 nucleotides match TRBD2. The CDR3 extends over 16 amino acids. V gave up 4 bases and J gave up 2 bases; unmatched junction bases: 4. Germline V CDR1 and CDR2: SEHNR, FQNEAQ (reference sequence). The CDR3 nucleotides read TGTGCCAGCAGCTCGAGCGGGGGGGCCAACACCGGGGAGCTGTTTTTT. Protein product: CASSSSGGANTGELFF.

The chain carries TRBV29-1 and TRBJ2-3; 8 positions match TRBD2. Per germline, CDR1 SQVTM and CDR2 ANQGSEA. The CDR3 is made up of 15 amino acids. After removal of 4 bases from V and 6 bases from J, the junction contained 12 bases not matched to a gene. CDR3 sequence: CSVGARAGEGDTQYF. The CDR3 DNA reads TGCAGCGTTGGGGCTAGAGCGGGAGAAGGGGATACGCAGTATTTT.

The V and J genes are TRBV12-3 or TRBV12-4 and TRBJ1-1; 8 bases match TRBD1. This CDR3 comprises 15 residues. V shed 5 bases and J 2 bases; nucleotides not matched to a gene: 7. CDR3 sequence: CASSHRTGINTEAFF. CDR3 coding DNA: TGTGCCAGCAGTCATCGGACAGGGATAAACACTGAAGCTTTCTTT.

J is TRBJ2-2 and V is TRBV5-1; 12 bases agree with TRBD2. The CDR3 runs to 18 residues. Germline CDR1 reads SGHRS; CDR2 reads YFSETQ. J lost 0 bases, V lost 4 bases, and 7 bases had no gene match. The CDR3 DNA is TGCGCCAGCAGCCAACCGGGACTAGCGGGTACGAACACCGGGGAGCTGTTTTTT. Protein: CASSQPGLAGTNTGELFF.

The rearrangement links TRBV12-3 or TRBV12-4 to TRBJ1-5, with 8 bases matching TRBD1. V shed 4 bases, J shed 3 bases, and the junction held 2 bases outside the gene matches. CDR3 length equals 14 residues. CDR3 protein: CASSWDRFNQPQHF. CDR3 bases: TGTGCCAGCAGTTGGGACAGGTTCAATCAGCCCCAGCATTTT.

Concerning this clonotype: The junction and the germline gene differ at one end; a read error may be behind it. In DNA, the CDR3 is TGTGCCAGCCGCCCAGCCAGCACCGGGGAGCGGTTTTTT. Protein sequence: CASRPASTGERFF. This chain connects TRBV9 to TRBJ2-2, with D possibly TRBD2 on 5 matching bases. This CDR3 is 13 amino acids long. Germline V lookup: CDR1 SGDLS, CDR2 YYNGEE.

This clonotype has only a few counts. This chain links TRBV30 with TRBJ2-3; no reliable D call. The germline V and J ends were trimmed by 6 bases and 8 bases, with 18 bases remaining between them. Germline V CDR1 and CDR2: GTSNPN, SVGIG (reference sequence). The CDR3 covers 13 residues. CDR3 DNA sequence: TGTGCCTGCCTCTTCCTCCGGGCAGGTACGCAGTATTTT. The encoded protein is CACLFLRAGTQYF.